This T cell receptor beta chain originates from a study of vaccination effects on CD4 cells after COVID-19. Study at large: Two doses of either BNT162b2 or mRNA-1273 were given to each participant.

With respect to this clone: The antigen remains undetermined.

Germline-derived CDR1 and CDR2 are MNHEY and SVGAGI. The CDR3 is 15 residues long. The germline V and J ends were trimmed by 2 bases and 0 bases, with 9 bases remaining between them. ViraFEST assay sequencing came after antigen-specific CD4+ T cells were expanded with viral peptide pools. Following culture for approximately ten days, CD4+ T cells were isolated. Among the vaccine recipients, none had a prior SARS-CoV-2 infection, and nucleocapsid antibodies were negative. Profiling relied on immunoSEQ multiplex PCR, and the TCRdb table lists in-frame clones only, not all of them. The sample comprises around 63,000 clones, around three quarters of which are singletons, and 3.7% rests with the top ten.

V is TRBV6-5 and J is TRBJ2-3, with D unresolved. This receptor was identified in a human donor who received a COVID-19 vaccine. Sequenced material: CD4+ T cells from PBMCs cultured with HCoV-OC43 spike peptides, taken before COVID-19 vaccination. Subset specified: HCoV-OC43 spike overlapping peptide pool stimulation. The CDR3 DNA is TGTGCCAGCAGTTACGGGTCCCGGAGCACAGATACGCAGTATTTT. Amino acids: CASSYGSRSTDTQYF.